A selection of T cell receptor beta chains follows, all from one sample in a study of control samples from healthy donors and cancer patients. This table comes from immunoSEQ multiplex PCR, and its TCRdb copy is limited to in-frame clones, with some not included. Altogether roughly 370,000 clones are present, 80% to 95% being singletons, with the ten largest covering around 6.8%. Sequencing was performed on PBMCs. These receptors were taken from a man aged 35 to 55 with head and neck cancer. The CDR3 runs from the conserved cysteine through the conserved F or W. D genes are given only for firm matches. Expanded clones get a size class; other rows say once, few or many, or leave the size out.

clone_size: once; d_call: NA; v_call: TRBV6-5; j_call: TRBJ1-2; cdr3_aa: CASSYSGEGYGYTF; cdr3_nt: TGTGCCAGCAGTTACTCCGGGGAGGGCTATGGCTACACCTTC
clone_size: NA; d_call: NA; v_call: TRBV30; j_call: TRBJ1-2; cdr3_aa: CAWINWDGETYGYTF; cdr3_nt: TGTGCCTGGATCAACTGGGACGGGGAAACTTATGGCTACACCTTC
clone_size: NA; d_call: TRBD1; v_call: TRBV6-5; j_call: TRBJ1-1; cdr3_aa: CASRPDRLGWTEAFF; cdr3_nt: TGTGCCAGCAGGCCGGACAGGTTGGGATGGACTGAAGCTTTCTTT
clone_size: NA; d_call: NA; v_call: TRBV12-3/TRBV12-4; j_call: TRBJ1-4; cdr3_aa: CASSFGNKLFF; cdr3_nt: TGTGCCAGCAGTTTCGGGAACAAACTGTTTTTT
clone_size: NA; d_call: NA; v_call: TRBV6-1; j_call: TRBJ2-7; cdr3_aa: CASSERQGGSYEQYF; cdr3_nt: TGTGCCAGCAGTGAGCGGCAGGGCGGCTCCTACGAGCAGTACTTC
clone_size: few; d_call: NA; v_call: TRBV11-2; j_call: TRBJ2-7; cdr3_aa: CASSPDRYEQYF; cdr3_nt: TGTGCCAGCAGCCCAGATAGATACGAGCAGTACTTC
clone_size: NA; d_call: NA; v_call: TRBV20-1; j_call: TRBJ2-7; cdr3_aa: CSAREIYEQYF; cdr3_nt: TGCAGTGCTAGGGAAATCTACGAGCAGTACTTC
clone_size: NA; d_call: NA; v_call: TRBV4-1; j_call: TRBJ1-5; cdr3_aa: CASSQGPGGVGQQPQHF; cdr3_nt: TGCGCCAGCAGCCAAGGTCCGGGCGGGGTAGGGCAGCAGCCCCAGCATTTT
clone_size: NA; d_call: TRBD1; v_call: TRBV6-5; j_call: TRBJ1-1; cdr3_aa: CATKDRVGNTEAFF; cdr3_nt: TGTGCCACCAAAGACAGGGTGGGGAACACTGAAGCTTTCTTT
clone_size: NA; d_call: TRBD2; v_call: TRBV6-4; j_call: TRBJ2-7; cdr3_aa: CASRALAGASYEQYF; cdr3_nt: TGTGCCAGCAGAGCCCTAGCGGGGGCCTCCTACGAGCAGTACTTC
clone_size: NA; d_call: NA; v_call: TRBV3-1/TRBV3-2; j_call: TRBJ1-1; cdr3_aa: CASSQGANTEAFF; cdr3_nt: TGTGCCAGCAGCCAAGGGGCGAACACTGAAGCTTTCTTT